A single sample is the source of the 26 T cell receptor beta chains below, sequenced in a study of PD-1 blockade in classical Hodgkin lymphoma. Method: immunoSEQ multiplex PCR; TCRdb's copy keeps in-frame clones and lacks some. The sample gives about 150,000 clones, around 73% of which show up once; about 9.2% is in the top ten. Each and every patient relapsed after autologous stem cell transplantation, and patients got differing brentuximab vedotin exposure. The sequencing used peripheral blood mononuclear cells (PBMCs), collected before the second cycle of nivolumab. The receptors originated from a human donor with classical Hodgkin lymphoma.

The rearrangement links TRBV7-2 to TRBJ2-3; 15 bases are shared with TRBD2. Germline CDR1 SGHTA, CDR2 FQGNSA. V lost 2 bases and J lost 6; bases outside the gene matches: 9. CDR3 length: 18 amino acids. CDR3: CASSLPIGLAGGRDTQYF. CDR3 coding DNA: TGTGCCAGCAGCTTACCAATAGGACTAGCGGGAGGGCGGGATACGCAGTATTTT.

The chain links TRBV9 to TRBJ1-1, with 8 bases identical to TRBD1. With V trimmed by 4 bases and J by 5 bases, 7 bases remained unmatched. This CDR3 has 14 residues. Germline V CDR1 and CDR2: SGDLS, YYNGEE. CDR3 residues: CASSLQTGETEAFF. The DNA of the CDR3 is TGTGCCAGCAGCCTACAGACAGGGGAGACTGAAGCTTTCTTT.

The chain joins TRBV7-9 to TRBJ2-5; D gene ambiguous. The ends were cut back, 2 bases at V and 5 bases at J, with 12 bases in the middle. The CDR3 length is 14 residues. Germline lookup yields CDR1 SEHNR and CDR2 FQNEAQ (reference sequence). The CDR3 loop is CASSLRVDRETQYF. CDR3 DNA: TGTGCCAGCAGCTTACGGGTAGATAGGGAGACCCAGTACTTC.

This clone has just a few counts. The chain has TRBV5-4 and TRBJ2-5; D is possibly TRBD1 (6 bases). V was cut by 0 bases and J by 3 bases, with 9 bases left in between. The CDR3 covers 14 residues. From germline, CDR1 is SGHNT and CDR2 YYREEE (reference sequence). DNA of the CDR3: TGTGCCAGCAGCTTGGGGACAGCCGAAGAGACCCAGTACTTC. It codes for CASSLGTAEETQYF.

This rearrangement joins TRBV2 to TRBJ2-5, with a possible D match to TRBD2 (5 bases). V shed 8 bases and J shed 3 bases, with 16 bases lying between them. Germline CDR1 reads SNHLY; CDR2 reads FYNNEI. The CDR3 has 14 amino acids. The CDR3 DNA is TGTGCCAGCCGATGGACTCAGTTGAAAGAGACCCAGTACTTC. This gives the protein CASRWTQLKETQYF.

V is TRBV28 and J is TRBJ2-7; no reliable D call. Per germline, CDR1 MDHEN and CDR2 SYDVKM. The CDR3 contains 11 residues. V lost 6 bases and J 0 bases, leaving 3 bases between the germline ends. The CDR3 sequence is CASSSSYEQYF. DNA for the CDR3: TGTGCCAGCAGCAGCTCCTACGAGCAGTACTTC.

This clone was recorded only once. The chain joins TRBV6-5 to TRBJ2-1; 12 positions agree with TRBD2. V shed 2 bases, J shed 9 bases, and the junction held 8 bases outside the gene matches. CDR1 and CDR2 from the germline V gene are MNHEY and SVGAGI. The CDR3 extends over 16 amino acids. The CDR3 DNA is TGTGCCAGCAGTTACCAGACTAGCGGGAGTTCCGGTGAGCAGTTCTTC. Its translation: CASSYQTSGSSGEQFF.

The CDR3 sequence is CAWSGTGNTIYF. CDR3 DNA: TGTGCCTGGAGTGGCACAGGAAACACCATATATTTT. The V call is TRBV30, the J call TRBJ1-3; the D is unclear. Germline values: CDR1 GTSNPN, CDR2 SVGIG (reference sequence). Trimming removed 1 base from V and 4 bases from J, with 5 bases in between. The CDR3 consists of 12 residues. The whole variable domain, remainder taken from reference TRBV30 and TRBJ1-3, is SQTIHQWPATLVQPVGSPLSLECTVEGTSNPNLYWYRQAAGRGLQLLFYSVGIGQISSEVPQNLSASRPQDRQFILSSKKLLLSDSGFYLCAWSGTGNTIYFGEGSWLTVV.

This chain joins TRBV2 and TRBJ2-7, with D possibly matching TRBD2 (5 bases). The germline gives CDR1 SNHLY, CDR2 FYNNEI. Trimming removed 6 bases at V and 3 bases at J, with 18 bases between. The CDR3 covers 15 residues. CDR3 DNA: TGTGCCAGCAGCCAGCCCACTTTACGGGGCTACGAGCAGTACTTC. Protein: CASSQPTLRGYEQYF.

J is TRBJ1-6 and V is TRBV19; possibly TRBD1 for D (5 bases). CDR1 is LNHDA and CDR2 is SQIVND in the germline V gene (reference sequence). Trimming took 6 bases from V and 5 from J, leaving 14 bases between them. The CDR3 sequence is 15 residues long. The CDR3 loop is CASSMGGTDNSPLHF. The CDR3 coding sequence is TGTGCCAGTAGCATGGGCGGGACGGATAATTCACCCCTCCACTTT.

The rearrangement links TRBV5-6 to TRBJ1-1; no firm D call. Germline V gives CDR1 SGHDT, CDR2 YYEEEE. Trimming cost V 7 bases and J 0 bases, with 7 bases left between them. The CDR3 length is 12 residues. The CDR3 DNA follows: TGTGCCAGCTTGGCACTGAACACTGAAGCTTTCTTT. Protein sequence: CASLALNTEAFF.

V and J are TRBV7-9 and TRBJ1-1; no clear D gene. Germline-derived CDR1 and CDR2 are SEHNR and FQNEAQ (reference sequence). The CDR3 has 13 residues. V lost 1 base, J lost 1 base, and 4 bases lay in between. The CDR3 coding sequence is TGTGCCAGCAGCTTAGAGGCGAACACTGAAGCTTTCTTT. It codes for CASSLEANTEAFF.

This clone has only one observation. This chain connects TRBV6-5 to TRBJ2-3, with D unclear. V was cut by 6 bases and J by 3 bases, with 4 bases left in between. The germline V gene has CDR1 MNHEY and CDR2 SVGAGI. The CDR3 has 11 residues. CDR3 region: CASRRTDTQYF. Here the CDR3 DNA reads TGTGCCAGCAGGAGAACAGATACGCAGTATTTT.

The chain uses TRBV10-3 and TRBJ1-2; weak D call: TRBD1 (6 bases). Trimming removed 6 bases at V and 2 bases at J, with 13 bases between. The CDR3 runs to 14 residues. From germline, CDR1 is ENHRY and CDR2 SYGVKD. This CDR3 is CAISHHTGNYGYTF. DNA of the CDR3: TGTGCCATCAGCCACCATACAGGGAACTATGGCTACACCTTC.

The rearrangement joins TRBV6-5 to TRBJ2-2, with 11 nucleotides matching TRBD1. This CDR3 has 15 residues. V dropped 6 bases and J dropped 6; count of bases not matched to a gene: 6. Germline CDR1 is MNHEY and CDR2 is SVGAGI. The CDR3, as DNA: TGTGCCAGCAGACCGCCGGGACAGGGGGCCGGGGAGCTGTTTTTT. Its translation is CASRPPGQGAGELFF.

This clone was found a few times. V usage is TRBV2 and J usage is TRBJ1-1; TRBD1 aligns across 7 bases. The germline gives CDR1 SNHLY, CDR2 FYNNEI. V trimming: 2 bases; J trimming: 3 bases; junction bases outside the gene matches: 0. The CDR3 has 13 residues. CDR3: CASSEQGDTEAFF. The CDR3 nucleotides are TGTGCCAGCAGTGAACAGGGGGACACTGAAGCTTTCTTT.

The table lists this clone with a few counts. The rearrangement links TRBV11-2 to TRBJ2-7, with D maybe TRBD2 (7 bases). The CDR3 is 15 residues long. V lost 5 bases to trimming and J lost 7 bases, with 21 bases between them. The V gene's germline CDR1 is SGHAT and CDR2 FQNNGV. CDR3 amino acids: CASSHNSAGAGEQYF. For the CDR3, the DNA is TGTGCCAGCAGCCATAACTCCGCGGGGGCTGGAGAGCAGTACTTC.

The chain links TRBV7-2 to TRBJ2-3, with a tentative D call TRBD1 (5 bases). CDR1 and CDR2 (germline): SGHTA, FQGNSA. Trimming took 3 bases from V and 2 from J, leaving 9 bases between them. The CDR3 length is 14 residues. The CDR3 region is CASSFTGSTDTQYF. The CDR3 DNA reads as TGTGCCAGCAGCTTTACAGGCTCCACAGATACGCAGTATTTT.

This rearrangement joins TRBV7-3 to TRBJ2-7; D gene uncertain. Germline V gene lookup returns CDR1 SGHTA and CDR2 FQGTGA. Trimming removed 2 bases at V and 1 base at J, with 6 bases between. This CDR3 is 13 amino acids long. As DNA, the CDR3 is TGTGCCAGCAGCTTAGGGCCTTCCTACGAGCAGTACTTC. Translating it yields CASSLGPSYEQYF.

V and J are TRBV7-6 and TRBJ2-1, with D tentatively TRBD1 or TRBD2 (5 bases each). This CDR3 contains 17 residues. Germline loops: CDR1 SGHVS, CDR2 FNYEAQ. V dropped 5 bases and J dropped 7 bases, with 24 bases sitting between them. CDR3 nucleotide sequence: TGTGCCAGCAGCGCTCTACCGCTTCTCCGGGACGGGAATGAGCAGTTCTTC. This sequence encodes CASSALPLLRDGNEQFF. Combining the CDR3 with reference TRBV7-6 and TRBJ2-1 gives the whole variable domain GAGVSQSPRYKVTKRGQDVALRCDPISGHVSLYWYRQALGQGPEFLTYFNYEAQQDKSGLPNDRFSAERPEGSISTLTIQRTEQRDSAMYRCASSALPLLRDGNEQFFGPGTRLTVL.

The V gene is TRBV7-8, the J gene TRBJ2-7, with D unclear. Germline values: CDR1 SGHVS, CDR2 FQNEAQ. V gave up 1 base and J gave up 6 bases, with 7 bases separating them. This CDR3 contains 12 residues. The CDR3 region has the DNA TGTGCCAGCAGCTTAGGTACCGGCGAGCAGTACTTC. It yields the protein CASSLGTGEQYF.

The chain recombines TRBV9 with TRBJ2-3, with 12 bases aligning to TRBD2. This CDR3 spans 16 amino acids. Germline lookup yields CDR1 SGDLS and CDR2 YYNGEE. V was pared by 4 bases and J by 2 bases, with 5 bases of the junction left unmatched. The CDR3 protein is CASSTRTSGNTDTQYF. CDR3 bases: TGTGCCAGCAGCACGCGGACTAGCGGGAACACAGATACGCAGTATTTT.

The J gene is TRBJ2-5, the V gene TRBV5-1; weak D call: TRBD2 (5 bases). The CDR3 totals 15 residues. V dropped 2 bases and J dropped 5 bases, with 16 bases sitting between them. Germline lookup yields CDR1 SGHRS and CDR2 YFSETQ. CDR3 in amino acids: CASSFGVGPSETQYF. The CDR3 DNA follows: TGCGCCAGCAGCTTCGGGGTGGGCCCCAGTGAGACCCAGTACTTC.

V usage is TRBV10-3 and J usage is TRBJ2-3, with 15 bases that match TRBD2. CDR1 ENHRY and CDR2 SYGVKD come from the germline V gene. The CDR3 runs 19 residues. The J segment lost 2 bases and the V segment lost 4 bases, leaving 10 bases of the junction unmatched. CDR3 in DNA: TGTGCCATCAGTGCCCCCCCGGGACTAGCGGGGGGTCTCACAGATACGCAGTATTTT. This encodes CAISAPPGLAGGLTDTQYF.

The chain joins TRBV6-5 to TRBJ1-2; D remains ambiguous. CDR1 is MNHEY and CDR2 is SVGAGI in the germline V gene. The CDR3 has 13 residues. Trimming removed 6 bases at V and 5 bases at J, with 13 bases between. As DNA, the CDR3 is TGTGCCAGCAGCTCAGGACCCACATATGGCTACACCTTC. As protein: CASSSGPTYGYTF.

This clone was seen more than once but under ten times. This rearrangement joins TRBV7-9 to TRBJ2-3; TRBD1 matches 9 bases. Trimming removed 5 bases from V and 6 bases from J; junction bases left unmatched: 6. Germline CDR1 and CDR2: SEHNR and FQNEAQ (reference sequence). This CDR3 contains 14 residues. CDR3 sequence: CASSPRTGADTQYF. The DNA for the CDR3 is TGTGCCAGCAGCCCGAGGACAGGGGCCGATACGCAGTATTTT.